This passage covers 20 T cell receptor beta chains from one sample sequenced in a study of cytomegalovirus exposure and HLA in healthy donors. The PCR made use of 60 Vbeta and 13 Jbeta primers. TCRdb keeps only in-frame clones here, not all; method: immunoSEQ multiplex PCR. The profile covers some 150,000 clones, with under 90% appearing a single time and about 2.5% taken by the ten largest. The source material was PBMCs. Every receptor here comes from a boy aged 2-9 years in good health and CMV-seronegative.

V usage is TRBV7-9 and J usage is TRBJ2-7; 9 nucleotides match TRBD1. V dropped 7 bases and J dropped 3; count of bases not matched to a gene: 7. The CDR3 contains 14 residues. CDR1 SEHNR and CDR2 FQNEAQ come from the germline V gene (reference sequence). The CDR3 reads CASTHPGQGYEQYF. The CDR3 nucleotides are TGTGCCAGCACCCACCCGGGACAGGGCTACGAGCAGTACTTC.

The CDR3 nucleotides read TGTGCCAGCAGCTTGGGTGGACTGGTGCGAGACCAGTTCTTC. Protein: CASSLGGLVRDQFF. The chain uses TRBV5-4 and TRBJ2-1; tentative D call: TRBD2 (5 bases). V shed 0 bases and J shed 13 bases, with 17 bases lying between them. Germline assignment: CDR1 SGHNT and CDR2 YYREEE (reference sequence). The CDR3 sequence is 14 residues long. The full variable domain, rest sourced from reference TRBV5-4 and TRBJ2-1, is ETGVTQSPTHLIKTRGQQVTLRCSSQSGHNTVSWYQQALGQGPQFIFQYYREEENGRGNFPPRFSGLQFPNYSSELNVNALELDDSALYLCASSLGGLVRDQFFGPGTRLTVL.

V usage is TRBV28 and J usage is TRBJ2-5; unclear D gene. Looked up from germline, CDR1 is MDHEN and CDR2 is SYDVKM. V was trimmed by 5 bases and J by 1 base, leaving 14 bases between them. The CDR3 contains 15 residues. The CDR3 nucleotides are TGTGCCAGCAGTCGCGTAGAGCCTATCCAAGAGACCCAGTACTTC. Amino acids: CASSRVEPIQETQYF.

The gene calls are TRBV5-1 and TRBJ2-3; 10 bases fit TRBD2. Losses at the gene ends were 0 bases for V and 4 bases for J; bases not matched to a gene: 2. Germline V gene sequence: CDR1 SGHRS, CDR2 YFSETQ. This CDR3 contains 15 residues. Written as DNA, the CDR3 is TGCGCCAGCAGCTTGGCCAGCGGGGGGGCAGATACGCAGTATTTT. This encodes CASSLASGGADTQYF.

This clone was seen just once. The J gene is TRBJ2-7, the V gene TRBV4-2; possibly TRBD2 for D (5 bases). The germline CDR1 and CDR2 sequences are LGHNA and YNFKEQ. This CDR3 spans 16 amino acids. Trimming took 4 bases from V and 3 from J, leaving 19 bases between them. The CDR3 reads CASSPRPSGSYYEQYF. The CDR3 DNA is TGTGCCAGCAGCCCTAGGCCCAGCGGATCCTACTACGAGCAGTACTTC.

This clone was detected a few times. The chain couples TRBV7-9 to TRBJ1-1; no clear D gene. Germline values: CDR1 SEHNR, CDR2 FQNEAQ (reference sequence). This CDR3 region has 14 residues. Trimming took off 1 base at V and 1 base at J, with 7 bases between the two ends. The CDR3 here is CASSLVAENTEAFF. CDR3 DNA: TGTGCCAGCAGCTTAGTTGCGGAGAACACTGAAGCTTTCTTT.

The chain carries TRBV19 and TRBJ2-3; 13 bases fit TRBD2. The germline CDR1 and CDR2 sequences are LNHDA and SQIVND (reference sequence). This CDR3 spans 18 amino acids. The ends lost 6 bases at V and 8 bases at J; junction bases unmatched: 17. CDR3 coding DNA: TGTGCCAGTAGCCCTCGAGCACTAGCGGGAGGGGACCGCAGTACGCAGTATTTT. This encodes CASSPRALAGGDRSTQYF. Complete variable domain (other parts from reference TRBV19 and TRBJ2-3): DGGITQSPKYLFRKEGQNVTLSCEQNLNHDAMYWYRQDPGQGLRLIYYSQIVNDFQKGDIAEGYSVSREKKESFPLTVTSAQKNPTAFYLCASSPRALAGGDRSTQYFGPGTRLTVL.

The chain uses TRBV28 and TRBJ2-3; 7 positions agree with TRBD2. The length of the CDR3 is 18 residues. Germline V gene sequence: CDR1 MDHEN, CDR2 SYDVKM. V shed 2 bases, J shed 2 bases, and the junction held 13 bases outside the gene matches. CDR3 sequence reads: CASSLAGASSPVTDTQYF. CDR3 sequence (DNA): TGTGCCAGCAGTTTAGCGGGAGCGTCGTCTCCGGTCACAGATACGCAGTATTTT.

The chain combines TRBV4-1 with TRBJ1-2, with D possibly matching TRBD1 (6 bases). The length of the CDR3 is 15 residues. From germline, CDR1 is MGHRA and CDR2 YSYEKL. The germline V and J ends were trimmed by 3 bases and 8 bases, with 19 bases remaining between them. The CDR3 DNA is TGCGCCAGCAGCCATGCCCGGACAGCCCCTCGCGGCTACACCTTC. Protein: CASSHARTAPRGYTF.

This rearrangement joins TRBV19 to TRBJ2-2; 10 nucleotides match TRBD1. CDR3 size: 15 residues. CDR1 and CDR2 (germline): LNHDA, SQIVND (reference sequence). Trimming took 2 bases from V and 12 from J; bases not matched to a gene: 9. Here the CDR3 DNA reads TGTGCCAGTAGTATATATGTAGCGGGACAGGGGCAGCTGTTTTTT. It encodes CASSIYVAGQGQLFF.

The chain has TRBV11-2 and TRBJ2-5, with 8 bases matching TRBD2. This CDR3 spans 15 amino acids. CDR1 SGHAT and CDR2 FQNNGV come from the germline V gene. V lost 4 bases to trimming and J lost 4 bases; unmatched junction nucleotides: 8. The DNA for the CDR3 is TGTGCCAGCAGCTCGCCGGGACTAGATTCAGAGACCCAGTACTTC. Its protein is CASSSPGLDSETQYF. Using reference TRBV11-2 and TRBJ2-5 for the parts outside the CDR3, the full variable domain is EAGVAQSPRYKIIEKRQSVAFWCNPISGHATLYWYQQILGQGPKLLIQFQNNGVVDDSQLPKDRFSAERLKGVDSTLKIQPAKLEDSAVYLCASSSPGLDSETQYFGPGTRLLVL.

The chain employs TRBV6-6 and TRBJ2-1, with 7 nucleotides matching TRBD2. Per the germline V gene, CDR1 is MNHNY and CDR2 is SVGAGI (reference sequence). CDR3 length: 14 residues. V was pared by 7 bases and J by 0 bases, with 3 bases of the junction left unmatched. CDR3 protein: CASTPGGSYNEQFF. The DNA for the CDR3 is TGTGCCAGCACCCCGGGGGGCTCCTACAATGAGCAGTTCTTC.

The count of this clone is one. J is TRBJ2-7 and V is TRBV2, with D possibly TRBD1 on 5 matching bases. V lost 5 bases, J lost 6 bases, and 11 bases lay in between. Germline-derived CDR1 and CDR2 are SNHLY and FYNNEI. The CDR3 is made up of 12 amino acids. Here the CDR3 DNA reads TGTGCCAGCAGTCAGGGCCTCCTCGAGCAGTACTTC. Protein: CASSQGLLEQYF.

The chain employs TRBV7-6 and TRBJ1-1; possibly TRBD1 for D (5 bases). The CDR3 is made up of 15 amino acids. Germline V gene sequence: CDR1 SGHVS, CDR2 FNYEAQ. V was cut by 0 bases and J by 1 base, with 9 bases left in between. CDR3 DNA: TGTGCCAGCAGCTTAGCGGGGGGTCCGAACACTGAAGCTTTCTTT. This sequence encodes CASSLAGGPNTEAFF.

The rearrangement uses TRBV25-1 and TRBJ2-7; tentative D call: TRBD1 (6 bases). Trimming took 7 bases from V and 4 from J, leaving 26 bases between them. This CDR3 is built from 17 residues. Germline V gene lookup returns CDR1 MGHDK and CDR2 SYGVNS. The CDR3 reads CASTRGGQRLVEYEQYF. The CDR3 bases are TGTGCCAGCACCCGGGGCGGACAGCGCCTTGTTGAGTACGAGCAGTACTTC.

J is TRBJ1-2 and V is TRBV6-5, with D perhaps matching TRBD1 (6 bases). The CDR3 length is 13 residues. V lost 2 bases and J lost 6, with 10 bases in between. The V gene's germline CDR1 is MNHEY and CDR2 SVGAGI. In DNA, the CDR3 is TGTGCCAGCAGTTACCTCAAGGGGGATGGCTACACCTTC. Translation gives CASSYLKGDGYTF.

The rearrangement links TRBV5-1 to TRBJ2-1, with 10 bases matching TRBD2. CDR1 and CDR2 from the germline V gene are SGHRS and YFSETQ. CDR3 length: 15 amino acids. Unmatched junction bases numbered 6, after V lost 3 bases and J lost 6 bases. CDR3 sequence (DNA): TGCGCCAGCAGCTCCATAGCGGGGGGCGGCAATGAGCAGTTCTTC. This gives the protein CASSSIAGGGNEQFF.

V and J are TRBV2 and TRBJ2-2; D is perhaps TRBD2 (7 bases). The CDR3 covers 13 residues. V lost 11 bases, J lost 6 bases, and 16 bases lay in between. Germline V gene sequence: CDR1 SNHLY, CDR2 FYNNEI. The DNA of the CDR3 is TGTGCCGGCAACTGGGAGGGGGCCGGGGAGCTGTTTTTT. This translates into CAGNWEGAGELFF.

The V and J genes are TRBV19 and TRBJ1-2; D gene unclear. CDR1 is LNHDA and CDR2 is SQIVND in the germline V gene (reference sequence). With 0 bases removed from V and 3 bases from J, the gap between germline ends came to 8 bases. The CDR3 consists of 14 residues. The CDR3 here is CASSIEGSDYGYTF. Written as DNA, the CDR3 is TGTGCCAGTAGTATAGAAGGCAGCGACTATGGCTACACCTTC.

The chain uses TRBV5-8 and TRBJ2-5; 10 positions match TRBD1. The DNA end is a closer match to TRBJ2-7, so the J assignment may be wrong. The CDR3 totals 14 residues. The germline V gene has CDR1 SGHTS and CDR2 YDEGEE. The CDR3 here is CASSQGQGIYEQYF. DNA for the CDR3: TGTGCCAGCAGCCAGGGACAGGGGATCTACGAGCAGTACTTC.